Following are 20 T cell receptor beta chains from one sample sequenced in a study of blood T cell repertoires in COVID-19. Produced via immunoSEQ multiplex PCR; TCRdb's table is partial and in-frame only. The sample lists 140,000 to 150,000 clones; 84% were seen once. Specimen: PBMCs or T cells enriched from blood (not recorded which). Receptors originate from a woman in her fifties or sixties who had been exposed to COVID-19.

CDR3 protein: CASSALALSTDTQYF. CDR3 sequence (DNA): TGTGCCAGCAGCGCACTAGCATTGAGCACAGATACGCAGTATTTT. The V call is TRBV7-6, the J call TRBJ2-3, with a possible D match to TRBD2 (6 bases). This CDR3 has 15 amino acids. The germline V gene encodes CDR1 SGHVS and CDR2 FNYEAQ. Deletions cut 5 bases from V and 0 bases from J, with 12 bases between.

This rearrangement joins TRBV4-3 to TRBJ2-3, with no clear D. CDR1 and CDR2 from the germline V gene are LGHNA and YSLEER. The CDR3 has 14 amino acids. The V end lost 0 bases, the J end lost 1 base, and 5 bases lay between the germline ends. CDR3: CASSQDSGTDTQYF. CDR3 in DNA: TGCGCCAGCAGCCAAGATTCGGGCACAGATACGCAGTATTTT.

The V call is TRBV7-9, the J call TRBJ1-1, with a possible D match to TRBD1 (5 bases). Germline V gene sequence: CDR1 SEHNR, CDR2 FQNEAQ (reference sequence). This CDR3 spans 13 amino acids. The ends were cut back, 5 bases at V and 6 bases at J, with 13 bases in the middle. CDR3 in amino acids: CASSPSRGSEAFF. CDR3 nucleotide sequence: TGTGCCAGCAGCCCTTCGCGGGGGTCTGAAGCTTTCTTT.

The DNA for the CDR3 is TGTGCCAGCAGCCCTGCGCTAGCGGGAATCGAGCAGTACTTC. Its translation: CASSPALAGIEQYF. The genes are TRBV7-9 and TRBJ2-7; TRBD2 matches at 9 bases. Per the germline V gene, CDR1 is SEHNR and CDR2 is FQNEAQ (reference sequence). The CDR3 is made up of 14 amino acids. V gave up 5 bases and J gave up 6 bases; unmatched junction bases: 8.

In this sample, this clone turned up a few times. This sequence joins TRBV9 and TRBJ1-2; tentatively, D is TRBD1 (5 bases). Germline V gene sequence: CDR1 SGDLS, CDR2 YYNGEE. V was pared by 0 bases and J by 7 bases, with 13 bases between. This CDR3 has 14 residues. CDR3 nucleotide sequence: TGTGCCAGCAGCGTAGGTGGGGGGGTAGGTGGCTACACCTTC. This translates into CASSVGGGVGGYTF.

This clone came up once. The CDR3 protein is CSAKEGGGNLNEQFF. The CDR3 DNA follows: TGCAGCGCCAAAGAGGGGGGAGGGAACCTCAATGAGCAGTTCTTC. This rearrangement joins TRBV29-1 to TRBJ2-1; D possibly corresponds to TRBD2 (7 bases). V was shortened by 7 bases and J by 6 bases, with 22 bases between the two germline ends. The CDR3 is 15 amino acids. Germline CDR1 SQVTM, CDR2 ANQGSEA.

The chain combines TRBV6-5 with TRBJ2-3; 9 bases fit TRBD2. The CDR3 sequence is 16 residues long. From germline, CDR1 is MNHEY and CDR2 SVGAGI. Trimming at V came to 2 bases and at J to 5 bases, leaving 8 bases not matched to a gene. Written as DNA, the CDR3 is TGTGCCAGCAGTTACCTCTTTAGCGGGGGTTTAGATACGCAGTATTTT. Translated: CASSYLFSGGLDTQYF.

The chain recombines TRBV2 with TRBJ2-7; tentatively, D is TRBD2 (6 bases). The CDR3 is made up of 15 amino acids. Germline CDR1 reads SNHLY; CDR2 reads FYNNEI. V was clipped by 1 base and J by 4 bases, with 14 bases between them. CDR3 nucleotide sequence: TGTGCCAGCAGTGAAGTTTGGGCGGGGCGTTACGAGCAGTACTTC. Protein product: CASSEVWAGRYEQYF.

The CDR3 coding sequence is TGTGCCAGCAGCGAGACTAGCCTCATCACAGATACGCAGTATTTT. Its protein is CASSETSLITDTQYF. The genes are TRBV9 and TRBJ2-3; 7 bases line up with TRBD2. Germline V lookup: CDR1 SGDLS, CDR2 YYNGEE. With 3 bases clipped from V and 2 bases from J, the junction kept 6 bases outside the gene matches. CDR3 size: 15 residues.

DNA for the CDR3: TGTGCCAGCAGTTGGGGACAGGGGGCTGCCTACGAGCAGTACTTC. Translating it yields CASSWGQGAAYEQYF. The rearrangement uses TRBV6-2 or TRBV6-3 and TRBJ2-7; 12 positions match TRBD1. This CDR3 spans 15 amino acids. Losses at the gene ends were 4 bases for V and 2 bases for J; bases not matched to a gene: 3. Germline V gives CDR1 MNHEY, CDR2 SVGEGT.

The chain uses TRBV3-1 (or the pseudogene TRBV3-2) and TRBJ2-3, with D perhaps TRBD2 (7 bases). Germline CDR1 reads LGHDT; CDR2 reads YNNKEL (reference sequence). Deletions cut 1 base from V and 14 bases from J, with 16 bases between. The CDR3 spans 13 residues. CDR3 nucleotide sequence: TGTGCCAGCAGCCAAGCCGCGGGGGCCGCGATGTATTTT. It yields the protein CASSQAAGAAMYF.

The rearrangement uses TRBV7-8 and TRBJ2-6; perhaps TRBD1 as D (6 bases). Between the trimmed V and J ends, which lost 5 bases and 3 bases, there was a span of 20 bases. The CDR3 runs to 18 residues. From germline, CDR1 is SGHVS and CDR2 FQNEAQ. The CDR3 sequence is CASSGSGVPSHGANVLTF. The CDR3 DNA reads as TGTGCCAGCAGCGGATCAGGGGTCCCTTCCCATGGGGCCAACGTCCTGACTTTC.

This chain connects TRBV19 to TRBJ2-7, with TRBD1 identical over 7 bases. CDR1 and CDR2 (germline): LNHDA, SQIVND (reference sequence). V shed 5 bases and J 0 bases; nucleotides not matched to a gene: 4. This CDR3 comprises 14 residues. The chain's CDR3 is CASSETGNSYEQYF. The CDR3 DNA sequence: TGTGCCAGTAGTGAGACAGGGAACTCCTACGAGCAGTACTTC.

This clone has only a few counts. The CDR3 loop is CASSEGQGGSYF. CDR3 bases: TGCGCCAGCAGTGAGGGACAGGGGGGTTCGTACTTC. The chain is built from TRBV5-1 and TRBJ2-5, with 11 bases identical to TRBD1. The V gene end was trimmed by 5 bases and the J gene end by 13 bases; junction bases not matched to a gene: 7. The CDR3 extends over 12 amino acids. Germline CDR1 and CDR2: SGHRS and YFSETQ.

This chain connects TRBV9 to TRBJ2-2; weak D call: TRBD2 (6 bases). V dropped 4 bases and J dropped 2 bases, with 12 bases sitting between them. The CDR3 totals 15 residues. CDR1 SGDLS and CDR2 YYNGEE come from the germline V gene. The CDR3, as DNA: TGTGCCAGCAGCCCAGGGACTCCAAACACCGGGGAGCTGTTTTTT. Its translation is CASSPGTPNTGELFF.

This clone was picked up a small number of times. This chain links TRBV5-1 with TRBJ2-7; maybe TRBD2 (5 bases). The CDR3 is made up of 14 amino acids. Per the germline V gene, CDR1 is SGHRS and CDR2 is YFSETQ. V dropped 2 bases and J dropped 4 bases, with 13 bases sitting between them. The chain's CDR3 is CASSLSGLHYEQYF. In DNA form, the CDR3 reads TGCGCCAGCAGCTTATCAGGACTGCATTACGAGCAGTACTTC.

The rearrangement links TRBV5-4 to TRBJ1-6, with D tentatively TRBD1 (5 bases). V lost 6 bases and J 7 bases, leaving 14 bases between the germline ends. The CDR3 sequence is 14 residues long. Germline-derived CDR1 and CDR2 are SGHNT and YYREEE (reference sequence). CDR3 sequence (DNA): TGTGCCAGCAACCCGGGACTGGCAAATTCACCCCTCCACTTT. This translates into CASNPGLANSPLHF.

V usage is TRBV4-1 and J usage is TRBJ1-3; D is possibly TRBD1 (5 bases). CDR1 and CDR2 from the germline V gene are MGHRA and YSYEKL. The V end was cut by 5 bases, the J end by 0 bases, with 11 bases between. CDR3 length: 15 residues. CDR3 nucleotide sequence: TGCGCCAGCAGCTACGACAGCTTCTCTGGAAACACCATATATTTT. Translation gives CASSYDSFSGNTIYF.

The chain is built from TRBV9 and TRBJ2-1; D is uncertain. The length of the CDR3 is 15 residues. The ends were cut back, 3 bases at V and 9 bases at J, with 19 bases in the middle. Germline V gives CDR1 SGDLS, CDR2 YYNGEE. The CDR3: CASSDTKTSSGEQFF. Here the CDR3 DNA reads TGTGCCAGCAGCGACACCAAAACATCATCAGGTGAGCAGTTCTTC.

The chain is built from TRBV5-8 and TRBJ1-1, with a possible D match to TRBD1 (6 bases). The CDR3 covers 16 residues. Between the trimmed V and J ends, which lost 2 bases and 0 bases, there was a span of 14 bases. The germline gives CDR1 SGHTS, CDR2 YDEGEE. In DNA form, the CDR3 reads TGTGCCAGCAGCTTAGAAATAGGACAGATGAACACTGAAGCTTTCTTT. Protein: CASSLEIGQMNTEAFF. Combining the CDR3 with reference TRBV5-8 and TRBJ1-1 gives the whole variable domain EAGVTQSPTHLIKTRGQQATLRCSPISGHTSVYWYQQALGLGLQFLLWYDEGEERNRGNFPPRFSGRQFPNYSSELNVNALELEDSALYLCASSLEIGQMNTEAFFGQGTRLTVV.